These T cell receptor beta chains were read from a single sample in a study of OX40 agonist ivuxolimab in advanced cancers. Using immunoSEQ multiplex PCR, the repertoire was profiled, and TCRdb retains in-frame clones only, with some absent. Of around 70,000 clones listed, 86% are singletons. Specimen: CD4+ or CD8+ T cells sorted from blood, collected in a trial of the OX40 agonist ivuxolimab. These receptors originate from an adult with an advanced solid tumor such as melanoma, head and neck, liver or kidney cancer. Each CDR3 is given with its conserved first and last residue. Rows give clone size only sometimes, using once, few, many, or a class for an expanded clone.

V: TRBV11-2; length: 17; J: TRBJ2-1; size: NA; CDR3: CASSLAGGTVSYNEQFF
V: TRBV28; length: 12; J: TRBJ1-6; size: NA; CDR3: CASSGIDSPLHF
V: TRBV6-6; length: 16; J: TRBJ2-1; size: NA; CDR3: CASSYAPSGRRDEQFF
V: TRBV29-1; length: 12; J: TRBJ1-5; size: few; CDR3: CSVKSGNQPQHF
V: TRBV7-9; length: 10; J: TRBJ1-6; size: NA; CDR3: CASSGGALHF
V: TRBV9; length: 13; J: TRBJ1-6; size: few; CDR3: CASNDRDNSPLHF
V: TRBV4-3; length: 15; J: TRBJ1-4; size: NA; CDR3: CASSQETQTREKLFF
V: TRBV7-3; length: 15; J: TRBJ2-3; size: NA; CDR3: CASSLGSPGTDTQYF
V: TRBV15; length: 15; J: TRBJ2-5; size: NA; CDR3: CATSRDIGGQETQYF
V: TRBV7-3; length: 18; J: TRBJ2-6; size: NA; CDR3: CASSPRTGDLSGANVLTF
V: TRBV5-6; length: 17; J: TRBJ1-2; size: NA; CDR3: CASIVRAQLQRNYGYTF
V: TRBV5-1; length: 14; J: TRBJ2-1; size: NA; CDR3: CASSLLRREDEQFF
V: TRBV5-1; length: 14; J: TRBJ2-2; size: few; CDR3: CASSLDGGLGELFF
V: TRBV9; length: 16; J: TRBJ2-3; size: NA; CDR3: CASSVGGGSPTDTQYF
V: TRBV6-5; length: 14; J: TRBJ2-7; size: NA; CDR3: CASSSLADSYEQYF
V: TRBV15; length: 18; J: TRBJ1-2; size: NA; CDR3: CATSRDTARTGANYGYTF
V: TRBV9; length: 13; J: TRBJ2-2; size: NA; CDR3: CASSEGDTGELFF
V: TRBV27; length: 14; J: TRBJ2-3; size: NA; CDR3: CASSFRQGTDTQYF
V: TRBV7-3; length: 14; J: TRBJ2-2; size: NA; CDR3: CASSLTPNTGELFF
V: TRBV7-2; length: 13; J: TRBJ1-1; size: few; CDR3: CASRGRDRSEAFF
V: TRBV19; length: 15; J: TRBJ1-2; size: NA; CDR3: CASSAGTDGIGGYTF
V: TRBV12-5; length: 12; J: TRBJ1-2; size: NA; CDR3: CASGLVVDGHTF
V: TRBV5-1; length: 12; J: TRBJ2-5; size: NA; CDR3: CASSRDQETQYF
V: TRBV15; length: 18; J: TRBJ2-7; size: NA; CDR3: CATSRDDGRTGSTYEQYF
V: TRBV7-3; length: 15; J: TRBJ2-2; size: NA; CDR3: CASTQAGPNTGELFF
V: TRBV30; length: 14; J: TRBJ2-6; size: NA; CDR3: CAWSVPGGANVLTF
V: TRBV5-4; length: 15; J: TRBJ2-3; size: NA; CDR3: CASSFSGSSTDTQYF
V: TRBV6-5; length: 14; J: TRBJ2-7; size: once; CDR3: CASSYTEMTYEQYF
V: TRBV7-2; length: 14; J: TRBJ2-2; size: once; CDR3: CASSLQGFGGELFF
V: TRBV5-1; length: 16; J: TRBJ2-2; size: NA; CDR3: CASSLTGGPSTGELFF
V: TRBV7-2; length: 15; J: TRBJ1-5; size: NA; CDR3: CASSLVGTGSQPQHF
V: TRBV25-1; length: 14; J: TRBJ1-1; size: NA; CDR3: CASTRTGLNTEAFF
V: TRBV7-9; length: 17; J: TRBJ2-1; size: NA; CDR3: CASSLARSSAGPDEQFF
V: TRBV6-6; length: 15; J: TRBJ1-3; size: once; CDR3: CASSYLRGAGNTIYF
V: TRBV9; length: 14; J: TRBJ1-1; size: once; CDR3: CASSSGTGLAEAFF
V: TRBV5-4; length: 14; J: TRBJ1-3; size: NA; CDR3: CASSYAVSGNTIYF
V: TRBV7-9; length: 12; J: TRBJ1-5; size: NA; CDR3: CASSLESQPQHF
V: TRBV6-1; length: 13; J: TRBJ1-5; size: NA; CDR3: CASTPSPGEPQHF
V: TRBV14; length: 15; J: TRBJ1-1; size: NA; CDR3: CASSQDWTDNTEAFF
V: TRBV19; length: 16; J: TRBJ2-1; size: NA; CDR3: CASSMSLAGGRGEQFF
V: TRBV18; length: 12; J: TRBJ2-1; size: NA; CDR3: CASSGGGHEQFF
V: TRBV5-1; length: 16; J: TRBJ2-2; size: NA; CDR3: CASSFSGRALDGELFF
V: TRBV5-1; length: 18; J: TRBJ1-3; size: NA; CDR3: CASSPQVHSLFSGNTIYF